The 8 T cell receptor beta chains below come from one sample, sequenced in a study of shared clonotypes between healthy human individuals. Method: immunoSEQ multiplex PCR; TCRdb's copy keeps in-frame clones and lacks some. Here the sample spans about 2.4 million clones, 90% to 95% being singletons. Sequencing was carried out using naive CD4+ T cells from PBMCs. Subset specified: CD45RA+ positively selected. These receptors all come from a man between 18 and 29 years old in good health. Some clones in this sample may be carry-over from other donors' samples.

This chain connects TRBV7-8 to TRBJ1-4; D might be TRBD1 (5 bases). V was cut by 1 base and J by 6 bases, with 9 bases left in between. Germline CDR1 and CDR2: SGHVS and FQNEAQ. The CDR3 is 14 residues long. The CDR3 region has the DNA TGTGCCAGCAGCTTAGGTAGGGGAGATGAAAAACTGTTTTTT. As protein: CASSLGRGDEKLFF.

The chain links TRBV28 to TRBJ1-3; 10 bases are shared with TRBD1. CDR3 size: 16 residues. Germline assignment: CDR1 MDHEN and CDR2 SYDVKM. V shed 1 base, J shed 2 bases, and the junction held 2 bases outside the gene matches. The CDR3 is CASSLLGTGAGNTIYF. For the CDR3, the DNA is TGTGCCAGCAGTTTATTAGGGACAGGGGCTGGAAACACCATATATTTT.

The CDR3: CASSRPGLGEETQYF. The CDR3 DNA reads as TGTGCCAGCAGCCGACCGGGACTAGGGGAAGAGACCCAGTACTTC. The genes are TRBV28 and TRBJ2-5, with 8 bases that match TRBD2. Germline V gives CDR1 MDHEN, CDR2 SYDVKM. The CDR3 is 15 amino acids. V lost 6 bases, J lost 3 bases, and 9 bases stayed unmatched.

The chain has TRBV10-2 and TRBJ2-3; 11 nucleotides agree with TRBD2. Germline V gives CDR1 WSHSY, CDR2 SAAADI. After removal of 6 bases from V and 0 bases from J, the junction contained 5 bases not matched to a gene. The CDR3 sequence is 16 residues long. For the CDR3, the DNA is TGCGCCAGCAGACTAGCGGGAGATGGGAGCACAGATACGCAGTATTTT. The encoded protein is CASRLAGDGSTDTQYF.

Only one count was recorded for this clone. The gene calls are TRBV2 and TRBJ1-4, with 7 bases identical to TRBD1. V gave up 7 bases and J gave up 8 bases; unmatched junction bases: 16. The CDR3 covers 16 residues. Germline CDR1 and CDR2: SNHLY and FYNNEI. CDR3 region: CASNARQGLVREKLFF. CDR3 bases: TGTGCCAGCAACGCGCGACAGGGCCTCGTCAGGGAAAAACTGTTTTTT.

The chain recombines TRBV7-9 with TRBJ2-2; possibly TRBD1 or TRBD2 for D (5 bases each). Germline-derived CDR1 and CDR2 are SEHNR and FQNEAQ (reference sequence). V dropped 6 bases and J dropped 7 bases, with 18 bases sitting between them. The CDR3 totals 15 residues. The CDR3 DNA reads as TGTGCCAGCAGATTCTACAATGGGGGTAACGGGGAGCTGTTTTTT. It codes for CASRFYNGGNGELFF.

This clone was seen once. This rearrangement joins TRBV7-3 to TRBJ2-1; D may be TRBD2 (6 bases). Germline V gene sequence: CDR1 SGHTA, CDR2 FQGTGA. The CDR3 length is 16 residues. V lost 2 bases, J lost 9 bases, and 20 bases lay in between. The CDR3 DNA sequence: TGTGCCAGCAGCTTATTCGGGGGAACAACAAACGGTGAGCAGTTCTTC. Protein product: CASSLFGGTTNGEQFF.

The chain combines TRBV28 with TRBJ2-7; D tentatively fits TRBD1 or TRBD2 (5 bases each). Germline assignment: CDR1 MDHEN and CDR2 SYDVKM. The ends were cut back, 2 bases at V and 1 base at J, with 15 bases in the middle. The CDR3 contains 16 residues. CDR3 nucleotides: TGTGCCAGCAGTTTACGTCGGGGCCTTATATCCTACGAGCAGTACTTC. This sequence encodes CASSLRRGLISYEQYF.